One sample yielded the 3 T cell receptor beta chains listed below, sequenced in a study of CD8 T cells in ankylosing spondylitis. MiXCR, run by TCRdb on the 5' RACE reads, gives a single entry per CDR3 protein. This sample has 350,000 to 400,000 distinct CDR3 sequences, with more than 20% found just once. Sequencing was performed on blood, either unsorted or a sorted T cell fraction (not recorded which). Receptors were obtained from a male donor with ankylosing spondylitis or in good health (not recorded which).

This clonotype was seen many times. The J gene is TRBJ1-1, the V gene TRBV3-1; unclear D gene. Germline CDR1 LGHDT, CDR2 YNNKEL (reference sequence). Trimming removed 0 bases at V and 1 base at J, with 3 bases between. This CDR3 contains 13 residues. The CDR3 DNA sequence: TGTGCCAGCAGCCAAGATAGGAACACTGAAGCTTTCTTT. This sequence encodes CASSQDRNTEAFF.

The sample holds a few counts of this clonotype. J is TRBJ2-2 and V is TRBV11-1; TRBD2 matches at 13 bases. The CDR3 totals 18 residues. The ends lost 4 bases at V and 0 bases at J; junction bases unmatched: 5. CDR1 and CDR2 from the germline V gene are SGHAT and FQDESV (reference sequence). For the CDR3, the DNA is TGTGCCAGCAGCTCGACTAGCGGGGGGACGTCGAACACCGGGGAGCTGTTTTTT. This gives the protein CASSSTSGGTSNTGELFF.

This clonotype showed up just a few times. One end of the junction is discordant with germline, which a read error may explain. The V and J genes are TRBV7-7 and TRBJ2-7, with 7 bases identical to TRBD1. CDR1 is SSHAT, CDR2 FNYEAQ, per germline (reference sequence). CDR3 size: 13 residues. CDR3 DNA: TGTGCTAGCAGCTTAGAAACAGGGGTCGAGCAGTACTTC. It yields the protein CASSLETGVEQYF.